Sequencing of this TCR beta chain was carried out in a study of cytomegalovirus exposure and HLA in healthy donors. The PCR made use of 60 Vbeta and 13 Jbeta primers. The assay was immunoSEQ multiplex PCR, and TCRdb's table has in-frame clones only and misses some. This table holds more than 150,000 clones, approximately 73% found once. Turning to this clone: Its specificity is unknown.

Broader study findings: Accurate prediction of most subjects' HLA-A and HLA-B alleles from TCR beta sequences was reported. Later analysis identified a missense DCLRE1C variant that was linked to TCR beta V- and J-gene trimming.

The germline V gene encodes CDR1 LNHDA and CDR2 SQIVND (reference sequence). With 4 bases clipped from V and 7 bases from J, the junction kept 7 bases outside the gene matches. The CDR3 spans 15 residues. The source material was PBMCs. The genes are TRBV19 and TRBJ1-5; 10 positions agree with TRBD1. The source is a woman between 25 and 40 years old in good health and CMV-seropositive. As DNA, the CDR3 is TGTGCCAGTAGTACGGACAGGGGGAAGGAACAGCCCCAGCATTTT. Residues: CASSTDRGKEQPQHF.